The entry below gives a single T cell receptor beta chain sequence along with its context. The assay was immunoSEQ multiplex PCR, and TCRdb's table has in-frame clones only and misses some. The sample holds about 57,000 clones; 93% are singletons and the top ten take around 1.7%. The V and J ends lost 3 bases and 7 bases respectively, with 13 bases between them. Germline V gives CDR1 LNHDA, CDR2 SQIVND (reference sequence). The CDR3 totals 14 residues. These data are taken from a study of T cell changes during pregnancy in multiple sclerosis. Sequenced material: peripheral blood, taken after pregnancy. The rearrangement links TRBV19 to TRBJ2-1, with D possibly TRBD1 on 6 matching bases. The receptor's source is a female donor with multiple sclerosis, enrolled in a pregnancy study. The CDR3 sequence: CASSISLGANEQFF. CDR3 coding DNA: TGTGCCAGTAGTATTAGTCTGGGGGCGAATGAGCAGTTCTTC.